A selection of T cell receptor beta chains follows, all from one sample in a study of blood T cell repertoires in COVID-19. TCRdb's table, derived via immunoSEQ multiplex PCR, lists solely in-frame clones and lacks some. Among roughly 150,000 clones, under 95% were seen once, and the ten largest hold approximately 5%. The sample consisted of peripheral blood. Receptors originate from a man aged 18 to 30 with COVID-19, enrolled during active disease. CDR3s leave out the opening cysteine and the closing phenylalanine or tryptophan.

TRBV9	TRBJ2-7	ASSTTSSSYEQY
TRBV5-4	TRBJ1-4	ASSLQGDHEKLL
TRBV10-3	TRBJ2-2	ATKGLNTGELF
TRBV30	TRBJ1-5	AWSVRGSNQPQH
TRBV15	TRBJ2-5	ATSRDRLAGGETQY
TRBV27	TRBJ1-6	ASTEGTGYNSPLH
TRBV3-1/TRBV3-2	TRBJ2-2	ASSLGLAVENTGELF
TRBV24-1	TRBJ2-1	ATSDSLSASGAYNEQF
TRBV4-1	TRBJ1-2	ASSPAPGKDYGYT
TRBV27	TRBJ1-2	ASSRGGQGGYT
TRBV7-9	TRBJ2-1	ASSRGSYEQF
TRBV18	TRBJ1-3	ASSPTGGLSGNTIY
TRBV7-9	TRBJ2-3	ASMGGPSNGPGTDTQY
TRBV30	TRBJ2-2	AGDAGLNTGELF
TRBV29-1	TRBJ1-5	SGATGGGQPQH
TRBV30	TRBJ2-2	AWSVAGTGELF
TRBV4-3	TRBJ2-7	ASSVLAGVPGYEQY
TRBV27	TRBJ2-7	ASSLSWSTYEQY
TRBV7-8	TRBJ1-1	ASSSLSEAF
TRBV3-1/TRBV3-2	TRBJ2-1	ASSQRQGAMDEQF
TRBV7-9	TRBJ2-1	ASSPVLGGEQF
TRBV28	TRBJ1-1	ASSFTQGFTEAF
TRBV18	TRBJ1-5	ASSPSLQYQPQH
TRBV5-1	TRBJ2-4	ASSLTVAKNIQY
TRBV30	TRBJ2-7	AWSLKNRGRRSYEQY
TRBV4-2	TRBJ2-7	ASSQDVGVRRALEQY
TRBV27	TRBJ2-3	ASSPGGRWTDTQY
TRBV28	TRBJ1-4	ASRWADSNEKLL
TRBV4-1	TRBJ2-3	ASSQDGPVPSTDTQY
TRBV27	TRBJ2-2	ASSFGGGTNTGELF
TRBV2	TRBJ2-1	ASSGTNRVGEQF